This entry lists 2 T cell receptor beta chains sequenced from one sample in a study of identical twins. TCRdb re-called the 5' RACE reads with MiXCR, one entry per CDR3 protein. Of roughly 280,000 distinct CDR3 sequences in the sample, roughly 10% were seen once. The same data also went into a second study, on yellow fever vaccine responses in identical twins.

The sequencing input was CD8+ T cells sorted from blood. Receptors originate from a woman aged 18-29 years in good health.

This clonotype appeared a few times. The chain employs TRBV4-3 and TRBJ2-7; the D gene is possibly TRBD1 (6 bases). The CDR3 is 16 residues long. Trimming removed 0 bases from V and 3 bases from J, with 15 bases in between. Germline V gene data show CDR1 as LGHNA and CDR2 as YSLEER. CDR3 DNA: TGCGCCAGCAGCCAAGAACCGGGACAAGGGTTCTACGAGCAGTACTTC. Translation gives CASSQEPGQGFYEQYF.

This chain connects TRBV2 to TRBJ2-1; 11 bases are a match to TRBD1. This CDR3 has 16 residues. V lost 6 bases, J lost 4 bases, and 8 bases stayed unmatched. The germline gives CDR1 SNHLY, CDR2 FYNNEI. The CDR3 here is CASSASRDRGYNEQFF. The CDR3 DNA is TGTGCCAGCAGCGCGTCCCGGGACAGGGGGTACAATGAGCAGTTCTTC.